A single T cell receptor (beta chain) is shown here with its context. A read error may produce the germline difference seen at one junction end. The PCR used 60 Vbeta and 13 Jbeta primers. Only in-frame clones appear in the TCRdb table, and some are missing; sequencing was by immunoSEQ multiplex PCR. The table has 90,000 to 110,000 clones, roughly 80% seen once. The sample originates from a study of cytomegalovirus exposure and HLA in healthy donors. The CDR3 loop spans 14 amino acids. Germline V gene lookup returns CDR1 SGDLS and CDR2 YYNGEE. This sequence originates from a woman between 40 and 50 years old in good health and CMV-seropositive. The V call is TRBV9, the J call TRBJ2-2; D remains unclear. The specimen was PBMCs. The CDR3, as DNA: TGTGCCAGCAGCGTATCTACTAACAACGGGGAGCTGTTTTTT. Residues: CASSVSTNNGELFF.